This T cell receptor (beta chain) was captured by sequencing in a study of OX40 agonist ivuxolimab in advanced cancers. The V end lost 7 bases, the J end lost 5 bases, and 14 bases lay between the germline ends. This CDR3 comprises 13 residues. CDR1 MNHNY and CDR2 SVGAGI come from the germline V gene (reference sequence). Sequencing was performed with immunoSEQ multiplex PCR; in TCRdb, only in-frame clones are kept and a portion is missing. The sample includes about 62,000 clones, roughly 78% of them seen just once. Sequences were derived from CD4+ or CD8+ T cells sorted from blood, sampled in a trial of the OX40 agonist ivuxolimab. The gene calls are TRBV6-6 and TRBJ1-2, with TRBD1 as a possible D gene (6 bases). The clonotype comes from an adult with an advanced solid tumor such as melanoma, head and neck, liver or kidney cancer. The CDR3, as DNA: TGTGCCAGCACCCTGGACAGAACGTATGGCTACACCTTC. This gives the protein CASTLDRTYGYTF.